These 23 T cell receptor beta chains were sequenced from one sample in a study of T cells after posttransplantation cyclophosphamide. The repertoire was sequenced with immunoSEQ multiplex PCR; TCRdb's copy has only in-frame clones and lacks some. This sample carries just over 25,000 clones and no singletons, and over 1.3% goes to the top ten. The source material was PBMCs. The source of these receptors is a man aged 50 to 60 in good health, CMV-negative, and a related stem cell transplant donor.

This clone has a count of ten or more. The chain combines TRBV7-9 with TRBJ2-1; 12 nucleotides line up with TRBD2. Germline CDR1 and CDR2: SEHNR and FQNEAQ (reference sequence). The CDR3 is 15 amino acids. V lost 1 base to trimming and J lost 10 bases; unmatched junction nucleotides: 5. CDR3 in amino acids: CASSLGLAGEEEQFF. CDR3 DNA: TGTGCCAGCAGCTTAGGACTAGCGGGAGAGGAGGAGCAGTTCTTC.

Note on this clone: Sequence at one end of the junction differs from germline and may be a read error. The sample has other DNA sequences that encode this CDR3 too. The V gene is TRBV6-4, the J gene TRBJ2-3, with 15 bases identical to TRBD2. The CDR3 contains 18 residues. Germline CDR1 reads MRHNA; CDR2 reads SNTAGT. The CDR3 nucleotides read TGTGCCAGCAGTGACTCGAAGGGGACTAGCGGGGGGTCAGATACGCAGTACTTT. This encodes CASSDSKGTSGGSDTQYF.

This clone was counted ten times or more. The chain carries TRBV2 and TRBJ1-2; weak D call: TRBD1 (5 bases). Per germline, CDR1 SNHLY and CDR2 FYNNEI. V was cut by 4 bases and J by 4 bases, with 13 bases left in between. CDR3 length equals 14 residues. CDR3 region: CASSGDSPLYGYTF. The CDR3 region has the DNA TGTGCCAGCAGTGGAGACAGCCCGCTCTATGGCTACACCTTC.

In this sample, this clone turned up many times. The rearrangement joins TRBV21-1 to TRBJ2-1; the D call of TRBD1 is as the table states it, not checked on the DNA. TRBV21-1 is a pseudogene locus. The CDR3 has 16 amino acids. The DNA of the CDR3 is TGTGCCAGCAGCAACCACAGGTGGCAATTATACAATGAGCAGTTCTTC. It yields the protein CASSNHRWQLYNEQFF.

This clone was counted many times. V and J are TRBV5-1 and TRBJ1-1; 8 positions agree with TRBD1. V gave up 2 bases and J gave up 7 bases; unmatched junction bases: 4. Germline lookup yields CDR1 SGHRS and CDR2 YFSETQ. The CDR3 is 13 amino acids. The CDR3 here is CASSLQGEIEAFF. The CDR3 coding sequence is TGCGCCAGCAGCTTACAGGGGGAAATTGAAGCTTTCTTT.

At least ten counts were recorded for this clone. The J gene is TRBJ2-4, the V gene TRBV30, with D perhaps TRBD1 (6 bases). Per germline, CDR1 GTSNPN and CDR2 SVGIG (reference sequence). The CDR3 is 15 residues long. V lost 2 bases and J lost 9, with 20 bases in between. The CDR3 region is CAWSNQWAGAGIQYF. CDR3 nucleotides: TGTGCCTGGAGTAATCAATGGGCAGGGGCGGGCATTCAGTACTTC. The whole variable domain, filled in from reference TRBV30 and TRBJ2-4, reads SQTIHQWPATLVQPVGSPLSLECTVEGTSNPNLYWYRQAAGRGLQLLFYSVGIGQISSEVPQNLSASRPQDRQFILSSKKLLLSDSGFYLCAWSNQWAGAGIQYFGAGTRLSVL.

This clone was counted ten times or more. This chain joins TRBV7-3 and TRBJ1-2, with 8 bases lining up with TRBD1. From germline, CDR1 is SGHTA and CDR2 FQGTGA. J was trimmed by 10 bases and V by 5 bases; bases with no gene match: 9. CDR3 length: 13 residues. The CDR3, as DNA: TGTGCCAGCAGCCCCGGGACAGGTCTTGACTACACCTTC. This translates into CASSPGTGLDYTF.

The sample holds many counts of this clone. V usage is TRBV30 and J usage is TRBJ2-1; 10 bases agree with TRBD2. The germline gives CDR1 GTSNPN, CDR2 SVGIG (reference sequence). CDR3 length equals 15 residues. V shed 0 bases and J 5 bases; nucleotides not matched to a gene: 4. The CDR3 DNA is TGTGCCTGGAGTGTAAAGCGGGAGGGAGACAATGAGCAGTTCTTC. Translating gives CAWSVKREGDNEQFF. Complete variable domain (other parts from reference TRBV30 and TRBJ2-1): SQTIHQWPATLVQPVGSPLSLECTVEGTSNPNLYWYRQAAGRGLQLLFYSVGIGQISSEVPQNLSASRPQDRQFILSSKKLLLSDSGFYLCAWSVKREGDNEQFFGPGTRLTVL.

This clone was seen ten or more times. The chain carries TRBV5-1 and TRBJ2-7; the D gene is possibly TRBD1 (5 bases). V dropped 3 bases and J dropped 6 bases, with 13 bases sitting between them. From germline, CDR1 is SGHRS and CDR2 YFSETQ. This CDR3 has 13 amino acids. The CDR3 region has the DNA TGCGCCAGCAGCTCACCCCAGGGTCCCGAGCAGTACTTC. This translates into CASSSPQGPEQYF.

This clone was seen at least ten times. The chain couples TRBV28 to TRBJ2-5, with 13 bases fitting TRBD2. Losses at the gene ends were 5 bases for V and 4 bases for J; bases not matched to a gene: 7. The CDR3 runs to 16 residues. The germline V gene has CDR1 MDHEN and CDR2 SYDVKM. The CDR3 DNA sequence: TGTGCCAGCAGTCTCGGACTAGCGGGAGAACTAGAGACCCAGTACTTC. Its protein product is CASSLGLAGELETQYF. The full variable domain, in which reference TRBV28 and TRBJ2-5 provide the parts outside the CDR3, is DVKVTQSSRYLVKRTGEKVFLECVQDMDHENMFWYRQDPGLGLRLIYFSYDVKMKEKGDIPEGYSVSREKKERFSLILESASTNQTSMYLCASSLGLAGELETQYFGPGTRLLVL.

This clone was found many times. The chain combines TRBV9 with TRBJ1-2; no reliable D call. This CDR3 contains 12 residues. V shed 3 bases and J shed 8 bases, with 11 bases lying between them. CDR1 and CDR2 from the germline V gene are SGDLS and YYNGEE. In DNA, the CDR3 is TGTGCCAGCAGCGCCGGGGAGAGAGGCTACACCTTC. Its protein product is CASSAGERGYTF.

This clone has at least ten counts. The chain couples TRBV18 to TRBJ2-7, with 10 bases fitting TRBD1. Germline trimming cut 3 bases from V and 5 bases from J; bases unmatched to any gene: 1. The CDR3 is made up of 13 amino acids. Germline CDR1 KGHSH, CDR2 LQKENI. DNA of the CDR3: TGTGCCAGCTCACCCGGGACAGGGGACGAGCAGTACTTC. Translated, it gives CASSPGTGDEQYF.

This clone has a count of ten or more. The chain recombines TRBV11-2 with TRBJ2-7; 10 positions agree with TRBD2. V was clipped by 1 base and J by 2 bases; unmatched bases: 2. The CDR3 has 15 amino acids. Germline assignment: CDR1 SGHAT and CDR2 FQNNGV. The CDR3 is CASSLVAGGTYEQYF. DNA for the CDR3: TGTGCCAGCAGCTTAGTAGCGGGAGGTACCTACGAGCAGTACTTC.

This clone was found many times. The V and J genes are TRBV9 and TRBJ1-3, with TRBD1 identical over 8 bases. CDR1 and CDR2 from the germline V gene are SGDLS and YYNGEE. This CDR3 comprises 16 residues. J gave up 0 bases and V 4 bases, and 6 bases lay outside the gene matches. The chain's CDR3 is CASSPPGQDSGNTIYF. CDR3 DNA: TGTGCCAGCAGCCCACCGGGACAGGACTCTGGAAACACCATATATTTT.

This clone was observed at least ten times. The V and J genes are TRBV2 and TRBJ1-5; D is perhaps TRBD1 (5 bases). Germline CDR1 reads SNHLY; CDR2 reads FYNNEI. Between the trimmed V and J ends, which lost 2 bases and 6 bases, there was a span of 11 bases. The CDR3 runs 14 residues. Written as DNA, the CDR3 is TGTGCCAGCAGTGAAAACCAGGGAAGTCAGCCCCAGCATTTT. This gives the protein CASSENQGSQPQHF.

This clone was detected ten times or more. The chain recombines TRBV14 with TRBJ2-5; 8 positions match TRBD2. The trim removed 6 bases at V and 5 bases at J, leaving 5 bases unmatched. Germline V CDR1 and CDR2: SGHDN, FVKESK. The CDR3 sequence is 13 residues long. The CDR3 sequence: CASSIRGGETQYF. The CDR3 region has the DNA TGTGCCAGCAGTATTCGGGGGGGGGAGACCCAGTACTTC.

At least ten counts were recorded for this clone. The rearrangement links TRBV7-7 to TRBJ2-2, with 10 bases aligning to TRBD2. The CDR3 loop spans 16 amino acids. Germline loops: CDR1 SSHAT, CDR2 FNYEAQ (reference sequence). V lost 1 base and J lost 4; bases outside the gene matches: 3. CDR3 protein: CASSLEAGGATGELFF. In DNA form, the CDR3 reads TGTGCCAGCAGCTTAGAAGCGGGAGGGGCCACCGGGGAGCTGTTTTTT.

The sample holds many counts of this clone. CDR3 loop: CASSSGGVGQPQHF. The CDR3 nucleotides are TGTGCCAGCAGTTCAGGGGGAGTCGGACAGCCCCAGCATTTT. The chain recombines TRBV28 with TRBJ1-5; the match to TRBD1 covers 7 bases. Germline CDR1 is MDHEN and CDR2 is SYDVKM. The trim removed 4 bases at V and 7 bases at J, leaving 7 bases unmatched. The CDR3 loop spans 14 amino acids.

At least ten counts were recorded for this clone. This chain uses TRBV2 with TRBJ2-2, with 13 positions matching TRBD2. Germline trimming cut 3 bases from V and 7 bases from J; bases unmatched to any gene: 11. The CDR3 is made up of 18 amino acids. In germline, CDR1 is SNHLY, CDR2 FYNNEI. CDR3 in amino acids: CASSDALAGGPSNGELFF. Here the CDR3 DNA reads TGTGCCAGCAGTGATGCACTAGCGGGAGGGCCCTCTAACGGGGAGCTGTTTTTT.

Many counts were recorded for this clone. The rearrangement joins TRBV6-6 to TRBJ2-5; weak D call: TRBD1 (5 bases). CDR1 and CDR2 (germline): MNHNY, SVGAGI (reference sequence). This CDR3 spans 14 amino acids. V gave up 0 bases and J gave up 5 bases, with 10 bases separating them. The CDR3, as DNA: TGTGCCAGCAGTTACTCTAGGACAATGGAGACCCAGTACTTC. Its protein is CASSYSRTMETQYF.

The sample holds many counts of this clone. The rearrangement joins TRBV2 to TRBJ2-1; D is perhaps TRBD1 (5 bases). Between the trimmed V and J ends, which lost 6 bases and 6 bases, there was a span of 15 bases. The germline V gene encodes CDR1 SNHLY and CDR2 FYNNEI. This CDR3 is built from 14 residues. CDR3 DNA sequence: TGTGCCAGCAGAGGCTCAAGACAGAGCAATGAGCAGTTCTTC. The encoded protein is CASRGSRQSNEQFF.

In this sample, this clone turned up many times. V usage is TRBV5-8 and J usage is TRBJ1-5, with 7 bases aligning to TRBD1. CDR1 is SGHTS, CDR2 YDEGEE, per germline. The V segment lost 4 bases and the J segment 3 bases; nucleotides outside the gene matches: 10. This CDR3 region has 16 residues. The CDR3, as DNA: TGTGCCAGCAGCCGAGGCGGCCAGGGGGTCAATCAGCCCCAGCATTTT. As protein: CASSRGGQGVNQPQHF. The full variable domain, completed using reference TRBV5-8 and TRBJ1-5, is EAGVTQSPTHLIKTRGQQATLRCSPISGHTSVYWYQQALGLGLQFLLWYDEGEERNRGNFPPRFSGRQFPNYSSELNVNALELEDSALYLCASSRGGQGVNQPQHFGDGTRLSIL.

This clone was seen at least ten times. The chain recombines TRBV9 with TRBJ2-2, with TRBD1 matching 7 bases. The CDR3 is made up of 19 amino acids. The junction had 18 bases not matched to a gene; V was cut back by 2 bases and J by 5 bases. Germline values: CDR1 SGDLS, CDR2 YYNGEE. The DNA of the CDR3 is TGTGCCAGCAGCGTCCAACTCAGGGGGAGTACCGTGGGGACCGGGGAGCTGTTTTTT. Protein: CASSVQLRGSTVGTGELFF.